Listed below are T cell receptor beta chains from one sample, sequenced in a study of Graves' ophthalmopathy and Graves' hyperthyroidism. TCRdb reprocessed the multiplex PCR reads with MiXCR, giving one entry per CDR3 protein. The profile shows some 370,000 distinct CDR3 sequences, roughly a sixth of them singletons. Sequencing used peripheral blood. Source of these receptors: an adult woman with stable Graves' hyperthyroidism. CDR3s include the opening cysteine and the closing phenylalanine or tryptophan. The order of the fields is J gene, D gene, clone size, V gene, CDR3 protein, CDR3 DNA. The D gene is left open where the match is weak. The size of a clone is reported for some rows only, either as once, few or many, or as a class for expanded clones.

>TRBJ2-7|.|many|TRBV20-1
CSANRASSYEQYF
TGCAGTGCTAACCGGGCAAGCTCCTACGAGCAGTACTTC
>TRBJ2-1|.|many|TRBV24-1
CATSDQMSRGDEQFF
TGTGCCACCAGTGATCAGATGTCCAGGGGCGATGAGCAGTTCTTC
>TRBJ2-7|.|many|TRBV6-6
CASSYSIALQYF
TGTGCCAGCAGTTACTCCATAGCTCTGCAGTACTTC
>TRBJ1-2|TRBD1|.|TRBV7-9
CASSPRQGPALGYTF
TGTGCCAGCAGCCCCCGACAGGGGCCCGCCCTTGGCTACACCTTC
>TRBJ2-7|.|many|TRBV5-1
CASSLRGGSYEQYF
TGTGCCAGCAGCCTTAGGGGTGGATCCTACGAGCAGTACTTC
>TRBJ2-2|TRBD1|few|TRBV6-2/TRBV6-3
CASTQQGAGELFF
TGTGCCAGCACCCAACAGGGGGCCGGGGAGCTGTTTTTT
>TRBJ2-7|.|.|TRBV27
CASSSYRGGAYEQYF
TGTGCCAGCAGCTCCTACAGGGGGGGGGCCTACGAGCAGTACTTC
>TRBJ2-7|.|many|TRBV11-2
CASSLRIIDRQLYEQYF
TGTGCCAGCAGCTTGAGAATTATCGACAGACAGCTCTACGAGCAGTACTTC
>TRBJ1-2|.|.|TRBV28
CASSQNRDYGYTF
TGTGCCAGCAGTCAAAACAGGGACTATGGCTACACCTTC
>TRBJ1-1|.|many|TRBV28
CASSRPSGRAFF
TGTGCCAGCAGCCGCCCCTCGGGCAGAGCTTTCTTT